This paragraph reports one T cell receptor (beta chain). This sample is part of a study of blood T cell repertoires in COVID-19. Study-wide context: Italy, Spain and the United States were the sources of the convalescent and acute COVID-19 samples. The analysed material was cDNA or gDNA that came from T cells, B-cell-depleted T cells, or PBMCs.

The CDR3 has 14 amino acids. Trimming cost V 4 bases and J 6 bases; bases outside gene matches: 8. The germline gives CDR1 GTSNPN, CDR2 SVGIG (reference sequence). Authors' data handling: Amplification from reference gene primers served as the basis for estimated nucleated cell counts. Assay used: immunoSEQ multiplex PCR; TCRdb lists only in-frame clones, some missing. The V and J calls and clone size are taken from that table; D and trimming were inferred from the DNA. The table includes approximately 90,000 clones, about 87% detected once. Input material: peripheral blood. The source is a human donor in a cohort sampled during active COVID-19. V usage is TRBV30 and J usage is TRBJ2-3; 9 bases align to TRBD2. The CDR3 coding sequence is TGTGCCTGGACCTATAGCGGGGGTGAGGATACGCAGTATTTT. It encodes CAWTYSGGEDTQYF.